Shown below are 13 T cell receptor beta chains from a single sample sequenced in a study of blood T cells in healthy people across ages. A second PCR, run for about 7 to 11 cycles, used a sample-barcoded 5' primer plus a J-beta primer mix. TCRdb re-called the 5' RACE reads through MiXCR, storing one row per CDR3 protein. Of roughly 800,000 distinct CDR3 sequences listed, roughly 60% are singletons. Material: blood. Source of these receptors: a man aged 25 to 40 in good health.

As to this clonotype: This may be a read error, as it is one base from a much larger clone. The chain employs TRBV12-3 or TRBV12-4 and TRBJ2-3; D may correspond to TRBD1 or TRBD2 (5 bases each). With 5 bases removed from V and 3 bases from J, the gap between germline ends came to 9 bases. The CDR3 spans 13 residues. The CDR3 here is CASSTGGTDTQYF. CDR3 nucleotide sequence: TGTGCCAGCAGTACAGGAGGAACAGATACGCAGTATTTT.

The chain combines TRBV29-1 with TRBJ2-1, with a possible D match to TRBD1 (6 bases). CDR1 is SQVTM, CDR2 ANQGSEA, per germline. The V end lost 7 bases, the J end lost 1 base, and 11 bases lay between the germline ends. CDR3 size: 13 residues. The DNA of the CDR3 is TGCAGCGCTCAACAGGGATCCTACAATGAGCAGTTCTTC. This encodes CSAQQGSYNEQFF.

The rearrangement links TRBV25-1 to TRBJ2-3; 8 bases map to TRBD2. With 0 bases clipped from V and 6 bases from J, the junction kept 5 bases outside the gene matches. CDR3 length: 15 residues. Per the germline V gene, CDR1 is MGHDK and CDR2 is SYGVNS. The CDR3 DNA sequence: TGTGCCAGCAGTGAATACGGGAGGGCCGGGGATACGCAGTATTTT. This translates into CASSEYGRAGDTQYF.

This clonotype was counted a few times. This rearrangement joins TRBV14 to TRBJ1-2; tentatively, D is TRBD1 (5 bases). The V end lost 1 base, the J end lost 3 bases, and 9 bases lay between the germline ends. Looked up from germline, CDR1 is SGHDN and CDR2 is FVKESK. The CDR3 extends over 14 amino acids. In DNA, the CDR3 is TGTGCCAGCAGCCAAGCAGGGAGATACTATGGCTACACCTTC. Amino acids: CASSQAGRYYGYTF.

This clonotype turned up a few times. V gene TRBV29-1 combines with J gene TRBJ1-2, with 8 bases identical to TRBD1. J gave up 8 bases and V 7 bases, and 6 bases lay outside the gene matches. CDR3 length equals 11 residues. CDR1 SQVTM and CDR2 ANQGSEA come from the germline V gene. The CDR3 DNA follows: TGCAGCGGCTGGACAGGGAACGGCTACACCTTC. Its protein is CSGWTGNGYTF.

In this sample, this clonotype turned up a few times. Its ends do not fully match the called genes, so a read error is possible. This chain links TRBV7-7 with TRBJ2-1; D is perhaps TRBD1 or TRBD2 (5 bases each). The CDR3 totals 15 residues. CDR1 SSHAT and CDR2 FNYEAQ come from the germline V gene (reference sequence). DNA for the CDR3: TGTGCTAGCAGCGGCTGGGACGAAGTAGACAATGAGCAGTTCTTC. Amino acids: CASSGWDEVDNEQFF. Full variable domain (rest looked up from reference TRBV7-7 and TRBJ2-1): GAGVSQSPRYKVTKRGQDVTLRCDPISSHATLYWYQQALGQGPEFLTYFNYEAQPDKSGLPSDRFSAERPEGSISTLTIQRTEQRDSAMYRCASSGWDEVDNEQFFGPGTRLTVL.

This clonotype was counted at least ten times. The chain carries TRBV4-2 and TRBJ2-7, with 9 bases that match TRBD2. Germline-derived CDR1 and CDR2 are LGHNA and YNFKEQ. With V trimmed by 0 bases and J by 0 bases, 0 bases remained unmatched. The CDR3 is 15 residues long. CDR3 protein: CASSQDSGSSYEQYF. CDR3 in DNA: TGTGCCAGCAGCCAAGATAGCGGGAGCTCCTACGAGCAGTACTTC.

The chain links TRBV7-2 to TRBJ1-5; a weak D match, TRBD1 (5 bases). Germline lookup yields CDR1 SGHTA and CDR2 FQGNSA. Trimming left V 5 bases short and J 3 bases short, with 11 bases between. The CDR3 runs 14 residues. CDR3 protein: CASSRSRDNQPQHF. CDR3 nucleotides: TGTGCCAGCAGCCGCAGCAGGGACAATCAGCCCCAGCATTTT.

The rearrangement uses TRBV5-1 and TRBJ2-7, with D perhaps matching TRBD2 (6 bases). Per the germline V gene, CDR1 is SGHRS and CDR2 is YFSETQ. The CDR3 sequence is 14 residues long. V lost 4 bases and J 4 bases, leaving 15 bases between the germline ends. CDR3 coding DNA: TGCGCCAGCAGCACTACTTGGGGAGGATACGAGCAGTACTTC. This encodes CASSTTWGGYEQYF.

The chain uses TRBV6-2 or TRBV6-3 and TRBJ2-7, with TRBD2 matching over 8 bases. Germline loops: CDR1 MNHEY, CDR2 SVGEGT. The CDR3 covers 15 residues. V dropped 4 bases and J dropped 4; count of bases not matched to a gene: 9. The CDR3 bases are TGTGCCAGCAGTTCCTGGACTAGCAGGAGGTACGAGCAGTACTTC. It encodes CASSSWTSRRYEQYF.

The genes are TRBV10-3 and TRBJ2-1; D assignment may be TRBD1 or TRBD2 (5 bases each). V was pared by 6 bases and J by 6 bases, with 24 bases between. The CDR3 totals 17 residues. Germline values: CDR1 ENHRY, CDR2 SYGVKD. The CDR3 is CAIRIVGPSLTPNEQFF. CDR3 bases: TGTGCCATCAGGATAGTGGGACCAAGCCTCACCCCCAATGAGCAGTTCTTC.

This rearrangement joins TRBV6-2 or TRBV6-3 to TRBJ2-7; D is unclear. Per germline, CDR1 MNHEY and CDR2 SVGEGT. V was cut by 7 bases and J by 2 bases, with 18 bases left in between. CDR3 length: 15 residues. The CDR3 DNA reads as TGTGCCAGCACCACCCTCGAGACCTTGACCTACGAGCAGTACTTC. Residues: CASTTLETLTYEQYF.

The J gene is TRBJ2-7, the V gene TRBV29-1; perhaps TRBD2 as D (5 bases). There are 13 residues in the CDR3. With 4 bases removed from V and 4 bases from J, the gap between germline ends came to 14 bases. Germline V gene sequence: CDR1 SQVTM, CDR2 ANQGSEA. CDR3 coding DNA: TGCAGCGTTGTTGGGAGCCCCCGTTACGAGCAGTACTTC. It translates to CSVVGSPRYEQYF.